The 4 T cell receptor beta chains below come from one sample, sequenced in a study of blood T cell repertoires in COVID-19. Repertoires were generated with immunoSEQ multiplex PCR, while TCRdb's copy carries only in-frame clones and drops some. The data show more than 65,000 clones, about four fifths seen once. What was sequenced was peripheral blood. These receptors were taken from a woman aged 60-75 years with acute or convalescent COVID-19.

This clone appeared a few times. The V and J genes are TRBV30 and TRBJ1-5, with a tentative D call TRBD1 (6 bases). This CDR3 has 13 amino acids. Per the germline V gene, CDR1 is GTSNPN and CDR2 is SVGIG (reference sequence). The germline V and J ends were trimmed by 5 bases and 7 bases, with 15 bases remaining between them. Here the CDR3 reads CAWARGATQPQHF. CDR3 sequence (DNA): TGTGCCTGGGCCCGGGGGGCGACGCAGCCCCAGCATTTT.

This sequence joins TRBV7-9 and TRBJ2-1; 10 bases match TRBD2. Per germline, CDR1 SEHNR and CDR2 FQNEAQ (reference sequence). CDR3 length: 15 residues. Unmatched junction bases numbered 8, after V lost 7 bases and J lost 5 bases. The CDR3 DNA reads TGTGCCAGCAACTCGGGACTAGCGATAAACAATGAGCAGTTCTTC. It codes for CASNSGLAINNEQFF.

The V call is TRBV4-1, the J call TRBJ2-1; 7 nucleotides agree with TRBD2. The CDR3 loop spans 14 amino acids. Germline CDR1 reads MGHRA; CDR2 reads YSYEKL. V gave up 0 bases and J gave up 9 bases; unmatched junction bases: 5. The CDR3 coding sequence is TGCGCCAGCAGCCAAGATCAAGGGAGGGGTGAGCAGTTCTTC. As protein: CASSQDQGRGEQFF.

The chain is built from TRBV27 and TRBJ1-6, with a tentative D call TRBD1 (5 bases). The CDR3 consists of 14 residues. The ends were cut back, 2 bases at V and 10 bases at J, with 12 bases in the middle. Germline V CDR1 and CDR2: MNHEY, SMNVEV (reference sequence). This CDR3 reads CASSLTQGNSPLHF. DNA of the CDR3: TGTGCCAGCAGTTTAACTCAGGGTAACTCACCCCTCCACTTT.